This T cell receptor (beta chain) was sequenced during a study of blood T cell repertoires in COVID-19. Study-level information: Material from acute and convalescent COVID-19 was sourced from the United States, Italy and Spain. Nucleic acid was either cDNA or gDNA, and it came from T cells, B-cell-depleted T cells, or PBMCs.

The repertoire was sequenced with immunoSEQ multiplex PCR; TCRdb's copy has only in-frame clones and lacks some. The sample lists 450,000 to 500,000 clones; approximately 85% were seen once. CDR3 size: 16 residues. V was pared by 4 bases and J by 0 bases, with 12 bases between. Looked up from germline, CDR1 is SGHTA and CDR2 is FQGTGA. This TCR came from a human donor in a cohort sampled during active COVID-19. The chain is built from TRBV7-3 and TRBJ2-2; D is unresolved. Sequencing was carried out using peripheral blood. CDR3 residues: CASSSLPRSNTGELFF. The CDR3 DNA reads TGTGCCAGCAGCTCCCTACCTAGATCGAACACCGGGGAGCTGTTTTTT.